A single sample gave rise to the 31 T cell receptor beta chains below, sequenced in a study of graft-versus-host responses after intestinal transplantation. The table came from immunoSEQ multiplex PCR; TCRdb's copy has only in-frame clones and leaves some out. This sample carries tens of thousands of clones, roughly two fifths of them seen once, and the ten largest clones take over 1.2%. Labeling with CFSE marked about 200,000 responder cells, which were plated with about 200,000 irradiated, violet-dye-labeled stimulator cells. Sequencing was performed on alloreactive CD8+ T cells from a mixed lymphocyte reaction culture, taken before transplantation. Specified subset: CFSE-low proliferating T cells sorted from roughly six-day pre-transplant mixed lymphocyte reaction (GvH or HvG direction). The receptor set was obtained from a human patient who was an organ donor for intestinal transplantation.

The chain is built from TRBV28 and TRBJ2-3; 8 bases fit TRBD2. From germline, CDR1 is MDHEN and CDR2 SYDVKM. V was pared by 3 bases and J by 1 base, with 6 bases of the junction left unmatched. This CDR3 spans 16 amino acids. This CDR3 reads CASSFNGRAGTDTQYF. The CDR3 DNA reads as TGTGCCAGCAGTTTCAACGGGAGGGCCGGCACAGATACGCAGTATTTT.

The chain carries TRBV19 and TRBJ2-3, with 7 bases aligning to TRBD2. Trimming cost V 3 bases and J 0 bases; bases outside gene matches: 6. In germline, CDR1 is LNHDA, CDR2 SQIVND (reference sequence). There are 16 residues in the CDR3. The CDR3 loop is CASSIPLGGSTDTQYF. CDR3 bases: TGTGCCAGTAGTATCCCTTTGGGAGGGAGCACAGATACGCAGTATTTT.

This clone occurred a few times. The chain combines TRBV9 with TRBJ2-6, with D unclear. Germline CDR1 is SGDLS and CDR2 is YYNGEE. The CDR3 length is 17 residues. The ends were cut back, 3 bases at V and 2 bases at J, with 15 bases in the middle. CDR3 protein: CASSESPENPGANVLTF. The CDR3 nucleotides read TGTGCCAGCAGCGAGTCGCCTGAGAACCCTGGGGCCAACGTCCTGACTTTC.

This chain connects TRBV6-5 to TRBJ2-5; a possible D gene is TRBD2 (6 bases). V was clipped by 4 bases and J by 2 bases, with 14 bases between them. Germline-derived CDR1 and CDR2 are MNHEY and SVGAGI. CDR3 length: 15 residues. The CDR3 sequence: CASSFWASVQETQYF. The CDR3 DNA follows: TGTGCCAGCAGTTTTTGGGCTAGCGTGCAAGAGACCCAGTACTTC.

This clone is a singleton in its sample. The chain uses TRBV7-2 and TRBJ2-7; a possible D gene is TRBD2 (6 bases). V shed 2 bases and J shed 3 bases, with 8 bases lying between them. CDR3 length: 13 residues. Germline V gives CDR1 SGHTA, CDR2 FQGNSA. For the CDR3, the DNA is TGTGCCAGCAGCTTAACTAGCTTCTACGAGCAGTACTTC. It encodes CASSLTSFYEQYF.

This rearrangement joins TRBV9 to TRBJ2-5; 8 positions match TRBD1. The ends lost 2 bases at V and 1 base at J; junction bases unmatched: 4. Germline assignment: CDR1 SGDLS and CDR2 YYNGEE. This CDR3 comprises 15 residues. The CDR3: CASSVSGGAQETQYF. CDR3 DNA: TGTGCCAGCAGCGTGTCAGGGGGCGCCCAAGAGACCCAGTACTTC.

The CDR3 nucleotides read TGTGCCAGCCGGGAACCTTCGAACACCGGGGAGCTGTTTTTT. Protein: CASREPSNTGELFF. This chain connects TRBV2 to TRBJ2-2; tentatively, D is TRBD2 (5 bases). Trimming stripped 8 bases from V and 0 bases from J, with 10 bases between. Germline CDR1 and CDR2: SNHLY and FYNNEI. This CDR3 is 14 amino acids long.

The J gene is TRBJ2-1, the V gene TRBV18; the D is unclear. CDR1 is KGHSH, CDR2 LQKENI, per germline. The ends were cut back, 3 bases at V and 0 bases at J, with 9 bases in the middle. The CDR3 contains 15 residues. The CDR3 bases are TGTGCCAGCTCACCCTTGCAGAGCTCCTACAATGAGCAGTTCTTC. Protein sequence: CASSPLQSSYNEQFF.

The V gene is TRBV19, the J gene TRBJ1-5; TRBD1 might be the D (5 bases). CDR1 LNHDA and CDR2 SQIVND come from the germline V gene (reference sequence). CDR3 length: 15 amino acids. With 10 bases removed from V and 0 bases from J, the gap between germline ends came to 16 bases. The CDR3 DNA reads TGTGCCACCGGGTGGGGCCACTATAGCAATCAGCCCCAGCATTTT. Translated: CATGWGHYSNQPQHF.

This chain links TRBV2 with TRBJ2-3; a possible D gene is TRBD2 (6 bases). The CDR3 has 15 residues. V was trimmed by 2 bases and J by 3 bases, leaving 12 bases between them. CDR1 is SNHLY and CDR2 is FYNNEI in the germline V gene. In DNA form, the CDR3 reads TGTGCCAGCAGTGAAACGGGAGTAAGAACAGATACGCAGTATTTT. Its protein is CASSETGVRTDTQYF. Looking up the rest from reference TRBV2 and TRBJ2-3 gives the full variable domain: EPEVTQTPSHQVTQMGQEVILRCVPISNHLYFYWYRQILGQKVEFLVSFYNNEISEKSEIFDDQFSVERPDGSNFTLKIRSTKLEDSAMYFCASSETGVRTDTQYFGPGTRLTVL.

This clone is classed as medium-sized. The J gene is TRBJ2-7, the V gene TRBV27; 9 bases are a match to TRBD1. The length of the CDR3 is 13 residues. V lost 8 bases to trimming and J lost 4 bases; unmatched junction nucleotides: 6. Germline-derived CDR1 and CDR2 are MNHEY and SMNVEV (reference sequence). The CDR3 spells CASSAGTGYEQYF. The DNA for the CDR3 is TGTGCCAGCTCCGCTGGGACAGGGTACGAGCAGTACTTC.

CDR3 DNA sequence: TGTGCCAGCAGCCCAGGTGAGGGGCCTGAAGCTTTCTTT. This translates into CASSPGEGPEAFF. The chain employs TRBV6-5 and TRBJ1-1, with D possibly TRBD1 on 5 matching bases. Germline loops: CDR1 MNHEY, CDR2 SVGAGI. The CDR3 is made up of 13 amino acids. V gave up 6 bases and J gave up 6 bases, with 14 bases separating them.

As regards this clone: The same CDR3 can be traced to other DNA sequences in this sample. The V call is TRBV13, the J call TRBJ2-7, with D unresolved. The germline V gene encodes CDR1 PRHDT and CDR2 FYEKMQ (reference sequence). Deletions cut 0 bases from V and 7 bases from J, with 7 bases between. This CDR3 region has 12 residues. CDR3 region: CASSLGANEQYF. CDR3 nucleotides: TGTGCCAGCAGCTTAGGGGCTAATGAGCAGTACTTC.

CDR3 region: CASRGGTEAFF. For the CDR3, the DNA is TGTGCCAGCCGGGGGGGCACTGAAGCTTTCTTT. V and J are TRBV6-9 and TRBJ1-1, with D perhaps TRBD1 (5 bases). V was shortened by 8 bases and J by 4 bases, with 8 bases between the two germline ends. The CDR3 covers 11 residues. Germline lookup yields CDR1 MNHGY and CDR2 SVAAGI.

The chain links TRBV28 to TRBJ2-7; 9 bases fit TRBD1. This CDR3 spans 14 amino acids. With 4 bases clipped from V and 4 bases from J, the junction kept 5 bases outside the gene matches. The germline V gene encodes CDR1 MDHEN and CDR2 SYDVKM. The CDR3 sequence: CASSSGTGKYEQYF. The DNA for the CDR3 is TGTGCCAGCAGTTCCGGGACAGGGAAATACGAGCAGTACTTC.

The chain uses TRBV4-1 and TRBJ2-1; TRBD1 aligns across 10 bases. CDR3 size: 15 residues. The junction had 4 bases not matched to a gene; V was cut back by 4 bases and J by 4 bases. In germline, CDR1 is MGHRA, CDR2 YSYEKL. In DNA form, the CDR3 reads TGCGCCAGCAGCCTACCGGGACAGGGGTACAATGAGCAGTTCTTC. Protein: CASSLPGQGYNEQFF.

The chain has TRBV4-2 and TRBJ2-2; the D is unclear. Trimming cost V 4 bases and J 3 bases, with 9 bases left between them. CDR1 and CDR2 (germline): LGHNA, YNFKEQ. The CDR3 runs to 14 residues. In DNA form, the CDR3 reads TGTGCCAGCAGCCCCATAGAGCACACCGGGGAGCTGTTTTTT. This gives the protein CASSPIEHTGELFF.

This clone turned up a few times. This rearrangement joins TRBV4-3 to TRBJ2-3; TRBD2 is a possible D gene (6 bases). Between the trimmed V and J ends, which lost 4 bases and 2 bases, there was a span of 13 bases. CDR1 and CDR2 (germline): LGHNA, YSLEER. The CDR3 sequence is 15 residues long. The CDR3 sequence: CASSPDSGDTDTQYF. CDR3 nucleotide sequence: TGCGCCAGCAGCCCGGATAGCGGCGACACAGATACGCAGTATTTT.

This clone was detected once. The chain has TRBV27 and TRBJ1-1; TRBD1 aligns across 7 bases. CDR1 MNHEY and CDR2 SMNVEV come from the germline V gene (reference sequence). The V segment lost 2 bases and the J segment 6 bases; nucleotides outside the gene matches: 9. The CDR3 is made up of 15 amino acids. DNA for the CDR3: TGTGCCAGCAGTTTAAGGGGTCGAGGGGGCTCTGAAGCTTTCTTT. Residues: CASSLRGRGGSEAFF.

Turning to this clone: Just one base apart from a much larger clone, this may be a read error. V and J are TRBV5-8 and TRBJ2-5; TRBD2 agrees at 7 bases. Matching the DNA end better, TRBJ2-7 makes the J call doubtful. In germline, CDR1 is SGHTS, CDR2 YDEGEE. This CDR3 region has 13 residues. CDR3 DNA: TGTGCCGGCAGCGCGGGGGACGACTACGAGCAGTACTTC. It specifies CAGSAGDDYEQYF.

This clone was detected only once. This chain links TRBV2 with TRBJ2-7; TRBD2 agrees at 9 bases. The germline V gene has CDR1 SNHLY and CDR2 FYNNEI. The junction had 9 bases not matched to a gene; V was cut back by 4 bases and J by 5 bases. The CDR3 consists of 15 residues. This CDR3 is CASSVLAGGSHEQYF. CDR3 coding DNA: TGTGCCAGCAGTGTTTTGGCGGGAGGGAGCCACGAGCAGTACTTC.

This chain joins TRBV20-1 and TRBJ2-1; D not resolved. This CDR3 spans 11 amino acids. The germline gives CDR1 DFQATT, CDR2 SNEGSKA (reference sequence). Trimming took 3 bases from V and 4 from J, leaving 4 bases between them. The CDR3 DNA follows: TGCAGTGCTAGGCAGTACAATGAGCAGTTCTTC. It translates to CSARQYNEQFF.

This clone was seen more than once but under ten times. V gene TRBV6-5 combines with J gene TRBJ1-1, with D hard to call. V dropped 0 bases and J dropped 7 bases, with 9 bases sitting between them. The CDR3 covers 13 residues. Germline-derived CDR1 and CDR2 are MNHEY and SVGAGI. Written as DNA, the CDR3 is TGTGCCAGCAGTTACTCTACCGGGAGTGAAGCTTTCTTT. Encoded protein: CASSYSTGSEAFF.

The V and J genes are TRBV9 and TRBJ2-7; D may be TRBD1 (6 bases). The CDR3 contains 16 residues. Germline lookup yields CDR1 SGDLS and CDR2 YYNGEE. V was shortened by 3 bases and J by 4 bases, with 20 bases between the two germline ends. CDR3 in DNA: TGTGCCAGCAGCGGACATTATAATGACAGGCCATACGAGCAGTACTTC. This encodes CASSGHYNDRPYEQYF.

The rearrangement uses TRBV4-1 and TRBJ2-7, with 10 nucleotides matching TRBD2. The CDR3 totals 15 residues. Germline CDR1 reads MGHRA; CDR2 reads YSYEKL. V shed 4 bases and J 0 bases; nucleotides not matched to a gene: 3. The CDR3 sequence: CASSPGTSDSYEQYF. The CDR3 DNA follows: TGCGCCAGCAGCCCCGGGACTAGCGACTCCTACGAGCAGTACTTC.

The V gene is TRBV6-6, the J gene TRBJ2-7; no clear D gene. The germline gives CDR1 MNHNY, CDR2 SVGAGI (reference sequence). The CDR3 has 14 amino acids. The germline V and J ends were trimmed by 8 bases and 0 bases, with 14 bases remaining between them. The CDR3 protein is CASFASRCSYEQYF. CDR3 DNA sequence: TGTGCCAGCTTCGCTTCTCGGTGCTCCTACGAGCAGTACTTC.

This clone was counted a few times. This chain links TRBV6-1 with TRBJ2-7; D is uncertain. The CDR3 is 12 amino acids. Germline CDR1 reads MNHNS; CDR2 reads SASEGT. Deletions cut 5 bases from V and 0 bases from J, with 5 bases between. The CDR3, as DNA: TGTGCCAGCAGTTTCGACTCCTACGAGCAGTACTTC. The encoded protein is CASSFDSYEQYF.

The CDR3 spells CASSLRGQGAGEQYF. The CDR3 DNA follows: TGTGCCAGCAGCTTAAGGGGACAGGGGGCAGGTGAGCAGTACTTC. The chain recombines TRBV7-9 with TRBJ2-7, with TRBD1 matching over 12 bases. Germline V CDR1 and CDR2: SEHNR, FQNEAQ (reference sequence). The CDR3 has 15 residues. Trimming took 2 bases from V and 7 from J; bases not matched to a gene: 6.

This clone was found a few times. This chain links TRBV30 with TRBJ2-7; tentative D call: TRBD1 (6 bases). Germline CDR1 GTSNPN, CDR2 SVGIG (reference sequence). The CDR3 sequence is 12 residues long. The V end lost 4 bases, the J end lost 3 bases, and 10 bases lay between the germline ends. CDR3 nucleotide sequence: TGTGCCTGGACCCAGGGGAGCTACGAGCAGTACTTC. Translated, it gives CAWTQGSYEQYF. Full variable domain (missing parts from reference TRBV30 and TRBJ2-7): SQTIHQWPATLVQPVGSPLSLECTVEGTSNPNLYWYRQAAGRGLQLLFYSVGIGQISSEVPQNLSASRPQDRQFILSSKKLLLSDSGFYLCAWTQGSYEQYFGPGTRLTVT.

This chain uses TRBV6-1 with TRBJ2-7; 7 bases align to TRBD1. The CDR3 runs to 14 residues. J gave up 3 bases and V 6 bases, and 8 bases lay outside the gene matches. Germline V gives CDR1 MNHNS, CDR2 SASEGT. CDR3: CASSGDSKDYEQYF. CDR3 in DNA: TGTGCCAGCAGCGGGGACAGTAAAGACTACGAGCAGTACTTC.

This clone appeared a few times. The rearrangement uses TRBV30 and TRBJ1-2; the D is unclear. Germline loops: CDR1 GTSNPN, CDR2 SVGIG (reference sequence). This CDR3 region has 13 residues. The germline V and J ends were trimmed by 2 bases and 2 bases, with 9 bases remaining between them. The chain's CDR3 is CAWSPYTNYGYTF. The CDR3, as DNA: TGTGCCTGGAGTCCGTACACGAACTATGGCTACACCTTC.